The clone carrying this TCR beta chain was observed at least ten times. Its antigen remains unknown. The data were obtained in a study of tumor-infiltrating lymphocytes in primary liver carcinoma. The study's findings and limits: For tumor-adjacent and tumor-blood pairs, overlap was less than that seen for tumor region pairs. Only about 8-24% of top clones were detected in each of the five tumor regions.

The CDR3 contains 16 residues. The germline V and J ends were trimmed by 9 bases and 0 bases, with 17 bases remaining between them. Looked up from germline, CDR1 is WNHNN and CDR2 is SYGVQD (reference sequence). TCR beta cDNA was reverse-transcribed from about 0.45 ug of total RNA. The reaction used a constant-region primer and ProtoScript II reverse transcriptase. Nested multiplex PCR, run for three rounds with slightly modified ARM-PCR, yielded TCR beta libraries. The first two PCR rounds, around 11 cycles each, used TRBV1-TRBV30 forward primers and a C-beta reverse primer. TCRdb recomputed calls from the multiplex PCR reads with MiXCR, one row per CDR3 protein. Among around 70,000 distinct CDR3 sequences listed, roughly three quarters were seen once. Co-extracted RNA and DNA came from around 20-30 mg of unsorted bulk tissue. The patients had histopathologically diagnosed primary liver carcinoma, and their disease was treated by surgical resection.

The chain has TRBV10-1 and TRBJ2-2; D call uncertain. Material for sequencing was liver tumor tissue from sampling region 4. The subset here: tumor region T4, right-lateral pole. The receptor's source is a man aged 40-55 years with primary liver carcinoma and hepatitis B virus infection. Here the CDR3 DNA reads TGCGCCAGAAACCGGGCCCCGGAAGCGAACACCGGGGAGCTGTTTTTT. It is translated as CARNRAPEANTGELFF.